Listed below are T cell receptor beta chains from one sample, sequenced in a study of Ad26.COV2.S vaccination and SARS-CoV-2 variants. The repertoire was sequenced with immunoSEQ multiplex PCR; TCRdb's copy has only in-frame clones and lacks some. The repertoire holds about 280,000 clones, with around 87% as singletons. Sequenced here: peripheral blood, sampled in a trial of Ad26.COV2.S vaccine versus placebo. Source of these receptors: a person aged 18-65 years who received the Ad26.COV2.S COVID-19 vaccine or a placebo. The CDR3 runs from the conserved cysteine through the conserved F or W. The order of the fields is V gene, J gene, clone size, D gene, CDR3 DNA, CDR3 protein. D genes are given only for firm matches. Size is omitted from some rows. Given values are once, few, many or a class for expanded clones.

>TRBV5-1|TRBJ2-5|NA|TRBD1
TGCGCCAGCAGCTTGGACGTTCAGGGGGCGAAGGAGACCCAGTACTTC
CASSLDVQGAKETQYF
>TRBV7-3|TRBJ2-4|NA|TRBD1
TGTGCCAGCAGCTTCGCAGGGGGCGACATTCAGTACTTC
CASSFAGGDIQYF
>TRBV5-1|TRBJ2-1|once|TRBD2
TGCGCCAGCAGCTCAAGCGGGGGGGCAATGGATGAGCAGTTCTTC
CASSSSGGAMDEQFF
>TRBV6-5|TRBJ2-1|NA|NA
TGTGCCAGCAGGGACCCCACTGGGTTCTTC
CASRDPTGFF
>TRBV12-3/TRBV12-4|TRBJ1-1|NA|NA
TGTGCCAGCCTGGGGCAAGGAGCTTTCTTT
CASLGQGAFF
>TRBV19|TRBJ1-5|NA|NA
TGTGCCAGTATAGACAGGAGCGGTGGCGATCAGCCCCAGCATTTT
CASIDRSGGDQPQHF
>TRBV6-6|TRBJ1-2|NA|TRBD1
TGTGCCAGCAGTCCCAGGGGACAGGGCCCCTCTAACTATGGCTACACCTTC
CASSPRGQGPSNYGYTF
>TRBV30|TRBJ2-1|NA|TRBD1
TGTGCCTGGAGTTGGGACAGGTACAATGAGCAGTTCTTC
CAWSWDRYNEQFF
>TRBV4-3|TRBJ1-2|NA|NA
TGCGCCAGCAGCCATCGTTTTACAGGAGCCTATGGCTACACCTTC
CASSHRFTGAYGYTF
>TRBV11-3|TRBJ2-3|once|TRBD1
TGTGCCAGCAGCGCTCACAGGGGGCCGCAGTATTTT
CASSAHRGPQYF
>TRBV25-1|TRBJ2-7|NA|NA
TGTGACACCCGGGACACCTTCTACGAGCAGTACTTC
CDTRDTFYEQYF
>TRBV27|TRBJ1-5|NA|NA
TGTGCCAGCAGTTTATTATGGGGGCAGCCCCAGCATTTT
CASSLLWGQPQHF
>TRBV5-1|TRBJ2-1|NA|NA
TGCGCCAGCAGCTTGGGGGCCATGGCACAGAACTTCTACAATGAGCAGTTCTTC
CASSLGAMAQNFYNEQFF
>TRBV18|TRBJ1-3|NA|NA
TGTGCCAGCTCACAAAACAGGGCTGATTTGGAAACAACCATATATTTT
CASSQNRADLETTIYF
>TRBV5-6|TRBJ2-1|NA|TRBD2
TGTGCCAGCAGCTCCGGGACTAGGGGCAATGAGCAGTTCTTC
CASSSGTRGNEQFF
>TRBV28|TRBJ1-2|NA|NA
TGTGCCAGCAGTTTGGTTGACGGCTATGGCTACACCTTC
CASSLVDGYGYTF
>TRBV28|TRBJ1-1|NA|NA
TGCATGGTAAAAAAGCTTAACACTGAAGCTTTCTTT
CMVKKLNTEAFF
>TRBV6-1|TRBJ1-1|NA|TRBD1
TGTGCCAGCAGTGAAACAGGGGACACTGAAGCTTTCTTT
CASSETGDTEAFF
>TRBV6-4|TRBJ2-3|NA|NA
TGTGCCAGCAGTGCGGTAAAGGGAGGCACAGATACGCAGTATTTT
CASSAVKGGTDTQYF
>TRBV30|TRBJ1-1|NA|NA
TGTGCCTGGACTACTCACAGGTCGGGGAACACTGAAGCTTTCTTT
CAWTTHRSGNTEAFF
>TRBV21-1|TRBJ2-1|NA|NA
TGTGCCAGCAGCTTTCTGGAGGGAGGGCCCCACAATGAGCAGTTCTTC
CASSFLEGGPHNEQFF
>TRBV30|TRBJ1-3|NA|NA
TGTGCCTGGAGTGTCGACGGAAACACCATATATTTT
CAWSVDGNTIYF
>TRBV7-2|TRBJ2-2|NA|NA
TGTGCCAGCAGCACCCGGGGGAACACCGGGGAGCTGTTTTTT
CASSTRGNTGELFF
>TRBV14|TRBJ1-4|NA|NA
TGTGCCAGCAGCCCCATGAGGTCTAATGAAAAACTGTTTTTT
CASSPMRSNEKLFF
>TRBV9|TRBJ2-2|NA|NA
TGTGCCAGCAGCGTACACGGCGAGCCAGGGAGCGGGGAGCTGTTTTTT
CASSVHGEPGSGELFF
>TRBV12-3/TRBV12-4|TRBJ2-7|NA|TRBD1
TGTGCCAGCAGCCCGGACAGGGACTACGAGCAGTACTTC
CASSPDRDYEQYF
>TRBV12-5|TRBJ1-2|NA|NA
TGTGCTAGTGGGACTAATCAGGGGAACTATGGCTACACCTTC
CASGTNQGNYGYTF
>TRBV29-1|TRBJ1-3|once|TRBD1
TGCAGCGGTGTGACAGGGGAGACGTCTGGAAACACCATATATTTT
CSGVTGETSGNTIYF
>TRBV7-9|TRBJ1-5|NA|NA
TGTGCCAGCAGCTCCTCGGTGGCTCTGGGTTTAGGTCAGCCCCAGCATTTT
CASSSSVALGLGQPQHF
>TRBV12-3/TRBV12-4|TRBJ2-3|NA|NA
TGTGCCAGCAGTTCTCTAACAGATACGCAGTATTTT
CASSSLTDTQYF
>TRBV28|TRBJ2-4|NA|NA
TGTGCCAGCAGTAGGGGGAGGGGACTAGCCAAAAACATTCAGTACTTC
CASSRGRGLAKNIQYF
>TRBV11-2|TRBJ1-1|NA|NA
TGTGCCAGCAGCTTGGAACCGGGACACACTGAAGCTTTCTTT
CASSLEPGHTEAFF
>TRBV3-1/TRBV3-2|TRBJ2-1|NA|TRBD1
TGTGCCAGCAGCCGTGGGACAGGATCCAATGAGCAGTTCTTC
CASSRGTGSNEQFF
>TRBV2|TRBJ1-2|NA|TRBD1
TGTGCCAGCAGGATAGAGACAGGGGGTGTCTATGGCTACACCTTC
CASRIETGGVYGYTF